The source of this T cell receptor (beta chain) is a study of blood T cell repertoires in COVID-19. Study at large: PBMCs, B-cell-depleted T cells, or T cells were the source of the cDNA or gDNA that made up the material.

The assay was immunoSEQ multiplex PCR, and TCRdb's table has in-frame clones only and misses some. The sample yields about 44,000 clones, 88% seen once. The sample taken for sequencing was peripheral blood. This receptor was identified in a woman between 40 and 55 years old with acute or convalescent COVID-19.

The CDR3 bases are TGTGCCAGCAGCCGCACCGGAGCCGACACTGAAGCTTTCTTT. Translation gives CASSRTGADTEAFF. This chain uses TRBV7-9 with TRBJ1-1, with D unclear. The length of the CDR3 is 14 residues. V was shortened by 5 bases and J by 3 bases, with 13 bases between the two germline ends. Germline V gives CDR1 SEHNR, CDR2 FQNEAQ (reference sequence).